These T cell receptor beta chains were read from a single sample in a study of vaccination effects on CD4 cells after COVID-19. For these TCRs, the target antigens are not known. Some clones are missing from TCRdb's copy, which holds only in-frame ones; the method was immunoSEQ multiplex PCR. The sample consists of tens of thousands of clones, 73% of them appearing once. The source was CD4+ T cells from PBMCs cultured with SARS-CoV-2 spike peptides, collected after COVID-19 vaccination. The receptors come from a human donor who received a COVID-19 vaccine. The CDR3 runs from the conserved cysteine through the conserved F or W. D genes are given only for firm matches. Rows give clone size only sometimes, using once, few, many, or a class for an expanded clone.

clone_size j_call d_call v_call cdr3_nt cdr3_aa
- TRBJ1-1 - TRBV6-5 TGTGCCAGCAGTTACCCGGGGGCAGCTTTCTTT CASSYPGAAFF
- TRBJ1-1 - TRBV29-1 TGCAGCGTTCAGGGCGCCCAGGCGTCGAGCACTGAAGCTTTCTTT CSVQGAQASSTEAFF
- TRBJ1-1 - TRBV30 TGTGCCTGGAATCGGGGGAACACTGAAGCTTTCTTT CAWNRGNTEAFF
- TRBJ2-3 - TRBV18 TGTGCCAGCTCACCCCGCGCGGTCGGGGCGGATACGCAGTATTTT CASSPRAVGADTQYF
- TRBJ2-7 - TRBV7-2 TGTGCCAGCAGGCCAAGCGCACGGGCGGGCGGGGCCAGGACCAAGCAGTACTTC CASRPSARAGGARTKQYF
- TRBJ2-1 TRBD2 TRBV9 TGTGCCAGCAGCGTCGGGACTACTCTTTCCTACAATGAGCAGTTCTTC CASSVGTTLSYNEQFF
- TRBJ1-4 - TRBV20-1 TGCAGTGCCCCAGGCCCAAAACTGTTTTTT CSAPGPKLFF
- TRBJ2-1 - TRBV11-3 TGTGCCAGCAGCCCCGGGTCCAGCTCCTACAATGAGCAGTTCTTC CASSPGSSSYNEQFF
once TRBJ1-2 - TRBV5-4 TGTGCCAGCAGCCCCCTAGGGGCAGCTAACTATGGCTACACCTTC CASSPLGAANYGYTF
once TRBJ1-2 - TRBV5-8 TGTGCCAGCAGCTTGGGGACCTCCCGGGACGGGAGCTATGGCTACACCTTC CASSLGTSRDGSYGYTF
- TRBJ1-6 - TRBV2 TGTGCCAGCAGTGATGACTATAATTCACCCCTCCACTTT CASSDDYNSPLHF
- TRBJ2-3 - TRBV13 TGTGCCAGCAGCTTTAGGGAGTCCAGAAAGTATTTT CASSFRESRKYF
- TRBJ1-1 - TRBV29-1 TGCAGCGGGACAAACAGGGTCACTGAAGCTTTCTTT CSGTNRVTEAFF
- TRBJ1-5 - TRBV12-3/TRBV12-4 TGTGCCAGCAGACAATATAGCAATCAGCCCCAGCATTTT CASRQYSNQPQHF
- TRBJ2-2 TRBD1 TRBV5-4 TGTGCCAGCAGCTCGCCGGGACAGGGCACCGGGGAGCTGTTTTTT CASSSPGQGTGELFF
- TRBJ1-6 - TRBV7-2 TGTGCCAGCAGCTTAGGGCCAGATTATAATTCACCCCTCCACTTT CASSLGPDYNSPLHF
- TRBJ1-2 - TRBV11-2 TGTGCCAGCAGCTTAGTTGGCGGGGGGCAGACCCACTTAATTTCCTTC CASSLVGGGQTHLISF
- TRBJ1-5 - TRBV7-9 TGTGCCAGCAGCTTAGCAGGGAACTATCAGCCCCAGCATTTT CASSLAGNYQPQHF
- TRBJ1-2 - TRBV6-5 TGTGCCAGCGCGTCCCTTCGAGACAGGTGCTTC CASASLRDRCF
- TRBJ2-3 TRBD2 TRBV2 TGTGCCAGCAGGGCTACTAGCGGTGGGCCAAGTACGCAGTATTTT CASRATSGGPSTQYF
- TRBJ2-7 - TRBV3-1/TRBV3-2 TGTGCCAGCAGCCTTGTGGGCTCCGAGCAGTACTTC CASSLVGSEQYF
- TRBJ2-1 - TRBV10-2 TGCGCCAGCATGGAAAGGGGGGAGCAGTTCTTC CASMERGEQFF